Reported below is one T cell receptor beta chain. Its antigen is unknown. There are no base qualities to consult, and no much larger clone falls within one base. V is cut by 6 bases and J by 5 bases, and the space between the germline ends is 16 bases. CDR1 and CDR2 are drawn from the germline V gene (reference sequence): LNHNV, YYDKDF. The CDR3 measures 15 amino acids from cysteine to phenylalanine. Only CDR3 DNA remains: 45 bases, in frame from the first base. Taken with the paper, the label for time point translates to: about 28 days (+/-7) after the second vaccine dose. AZD1222 recipients given second doses at about 4 weeks or at about 12 weeks were pooled, since spike-specific TCR depth and breadth were not found to differ between the two schedules. Samples from vaccinated people were obtained from the UK trials COV001 and COV002, which included a single-blind randomized controlled phase 2/3 trial of AZD1222 (ChAdOx1 nCoV-19) in healthy adults. For TCRbeta chain sequencing, PBMC samples from trial participants were taken at day 0 and at day 28 after the second dose.

This sample is drawn from a study of T cell responses to AZD1222 COVID-19 vaccine (dated by TCRdb to about 2021). For context, the study as a whole: A total of roughly 240 trial participants underwent TCR sequencing, of whom around 200 received two doses of AZD1222 and about 25 received two doses of the MenACWY control vaccine. Trial participants were enrolled into age subgroups of 18-55, 56-69 and 70-plus years, which contained roughly 150, 30 and 60 TCR-sequenced participants, respectively.

The CDR3 regions of human TCRbeta chains were analyzed by immunosequencing. Per the original workflow: Repertoire TCRs were matched against a reference library of SARS-CoV-2-specific TCRs generated with the MIRA antigen-specificity platform. Breadth was defined as the fraction of unique TCRs that were SARS-CoV-2-associated, and depth was defined as the fraction of total T cells that were SARS-CoV-2-associated. Each spike-specific TCR was assigned to its reactive spike region and to a CD4 or CD8 class using the MIRA data. Log10-transformed breadth and depth values were compared by one-way ANOVA with Sidak's multiple comparisons tests. Held by TCRdb, this immuneACCESS table contains in-frame sequences only and omits some clones. Under half of the omission traces to an unresolved V gene where checked; the cause of the rest is unknown. The V and J calls and clone size come from that table; D and trimming were worked out from the DNA. This sample comprises roughly 98,000 clones, less than 85% of them detected only once. The top ten constitute over 12% of the sample.

Summary of the overall study and its limitations: Nearly half of unique spike-specific TCRs reportedly recognized epitopes outside regions mutated in the B.1.351 and B.1.1.7 variants. Because no samples from the day 14 peak response were available, repertoires could be characterized only after the peak T cell response. The 56-69-year group was small, and its depth increase did not reach significance, likely because of low power. Participants were mostly white British, with more females than males. The authors suggested clonal diversity may have been underestimated. Vaccine-associated CD4 TCRs spanned the whole spike protein, with dominant responses in regions 160-218 and 743-854. Conclusions about previously exposed vaccinees are limited because only five to seven AZD1222 recipients were SARS-CoV-2 seropositive at baseline. A significant rise in spike-specific TCR breadth and depth was observed after two AZD1222 doses relative to day 0 and relative to MenACWY recipients.

Sequenced here: peripheral blood, sampled 28 days after the second AZD1222 dose. This TCR was recovered from an adult who received the AZD1222 COVID-19 vaccine. The chain uses TRBV15 and TRBJ2-2; there is no confident call for the D gene. The nucleotide sequence is TGTGCCACCAGTTTGTTGTGGACCGGAACCGGGGAGCTGTTTTTT. It encodes CATSLLWTGTGELFF.